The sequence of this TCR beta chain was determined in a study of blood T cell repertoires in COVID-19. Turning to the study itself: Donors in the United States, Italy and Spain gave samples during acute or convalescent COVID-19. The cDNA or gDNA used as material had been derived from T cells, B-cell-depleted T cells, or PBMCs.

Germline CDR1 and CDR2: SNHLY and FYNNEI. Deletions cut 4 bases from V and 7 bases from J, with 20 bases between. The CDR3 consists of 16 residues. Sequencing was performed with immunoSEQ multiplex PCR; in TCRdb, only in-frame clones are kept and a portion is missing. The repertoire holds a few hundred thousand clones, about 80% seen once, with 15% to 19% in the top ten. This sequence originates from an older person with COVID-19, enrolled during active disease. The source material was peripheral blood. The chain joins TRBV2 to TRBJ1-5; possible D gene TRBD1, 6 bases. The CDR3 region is CASSGRLKQGGQPQHF. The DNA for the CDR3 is TGTGCCAGCAGTGGGAGGTTGAAACAGGGTGGGCAGCCCCAGCATTTT.